A single sample gave rise to the 10 T cell receptor beta chains below, sequenced in a study of Ad26.COV2.S vaccination and SARS-CoV-2 variants (dated by TCRdb to about 2021). Library preparation employed the immunoSEQ multiplex PCR assay. What TCRdb holds here is the immuneACCESS table cut down to in-frame rearrangements. Part of the clones is not present; checked against another copy, under half of the missing clones reflect an unresolved V gene, and the others are unexplained. The sample contains roughly 380,000 clones, around 90% of them found a single time. The ten most abundant clones make up around 3.5% of the sample. This specimen's treatment or condition label, per the study, means: about 20 received Ad26.COV2.S at low or high dose, single or two shots; about 5 received placebo; per-sample allocation not given. For vaccine and placebo recipients, repertoires were sequenced using samples collected on day 63 after the first injection.

The sample was peripheral blood, taken in a trial of Ad26.COV2.S vaccine versus placebo. The receptors here all came from a person between 18 and 60 years old who received the Ad26.COV2.S COVID-19 vaccine or a placebo.

The chain couples TRBV11-2 to TRBJ1-2; no firm D call. Trimming stripped 1 base from V and 2 bases from J, with 11 bases between. The CDR3 has 15 amino acids. The germline CDR1 and CDR2 sequences are SGHAT and FQNNGV. The CDR3 sequence: CASSLVYGGNYGYTF. For the CDR3, the DNA is TGTGCCAGCAGCTTAGTATATGGAGGCAACTATGGCTACACCTTC.

This chain links TRBV5-1 with TRBJ2-3; unclear D gene. The CDR3 sequence is 13 residues long. Per the germline V gene, CDR1 is SGHRS and CDR2 is YFSETQ. Trimming took off 3 bases at V and 2 bases at J, with 7 bases between the two ends. For the CDR3, the DNA is TGCGCCAGCAGCTCGCCAGCCACAGATACGCAGTATTTT. As protein: CASSSPATDTQYF. The whole variable domain, remainder taken from reference TRBV5-1 and TRBJ2-3, is KAGVTQTPRYLIKTRGQQVTLSCSPISGHRSVSWYQQTPGQGLQFLFEYFSETQRNKGNFPGRFSGRQFSNSRSEMNVSTLELGDSALYLCASSSPATDTQYFGPGTRLTVL.

As concerns this clone: The same CDR3 arises from other DNA sequences in this sample as well. J is TRBJ1-2 and V is TRBV30, with D unresolved. V was cut by 3 bases and J by 5 bases, with 7 bases left in between. Germline lookup yields CDR1 GTSNPN and CDR2 SVGIG (reference sequence). CDR3 length: 11 amino acids. CDR3 DNA sequence: TGTGCCTGGAGGGGCGGGTATGGCTACACCTTC. Translated, it gives CAWRGGYGYTF.

The chain combines TRBV7-8 with TRBJ1-1; 8 nucleotides line up with TRBD1. There are 14 residues in the CDR3. Germline CDR1 SGHVS, CDR2 FQNEAQ. Trimming removed 4 bases from V and 1 base from J; junction bases left unmatched: 2. The CDR3 bases are TGTGCCAGCAGCTGGGACAGGCAGAACACTGAAGCTTTCTTT. Its translation: CASSWDRQNTEAFF.

In its sample, this clone was seen once. The chain has TRBV15 and TRBJ2-3; TRBD2 agrees at 8 bases. From germline, CDR1 is LNHNV and CDR2 YYDKDF (reference sequence). The CDR3 length is 14 residues. V gave up 5 bases and J gave up 2 bases; unmatched junction bases: 3. DNA for the CDR3: TGTGCCACCAGCCCTAGCGGGTTCACAGATACGCAGTATTTT. Its translation: CATSPSGFTDTQYF.

V is TRBV3-1 (or the pseudogene TRBV3-2) and J is TRBJ2-1, with D possibly being TRBD2 (6 bases). Trimming stripped 6 bases from V and 8 bases from J, with 17 bases between. The length of the CDR3 is 14 residues. Germline V gene sequence: CDR1 LGHDT, CDR2 YNNKEL (reference sequence). CDR3 in DNA: TGTGCCAGCAGTCGTCCCGCCCGCGGGGATGAGCAGTTCTTC. It translates to CASSRPARGDEQFF.

The chain recombines TRBV4-2 with TRBJ2-7; 8 bases are shared with TRBD2. The CDR3 runs to 15 residues. Germline lookup yields CDR1 LGHNA and CDR2 YNFKEQ. V dropped 0 bases and J dropped 0; count of bases not matched to a gene: 1. The CDR3 region is CASSQEGTSSYEQYF. CDR3 DNA sequence: TGTGCCAGCAGCCAAGAGGGGACTAGCTCCTACGAGCAGTACTTC.

The V gene is TRBV5-4, the J gene TRBJ2-5, with a possible D match to TRBD1 (5 bases). The CDR3 runs to 15 residues. V lost 1 base to trimming and J lost 2 bases, with 12 bases between them. CDR1 and CDR2 from the germline V gene are SGHNT and YYREEE (reference sequence). The DNA of the CDR3 is TGTGCCAGCAGCTTGATAGGGGTTGAGCAAGAGACCCAGTACTTC. This gives the protein CASSLIGVEQETQYF.

V gene TRBV5-1 combines with J gene TRBJ2-5, with D perhaps TRBD1 or TRBD2 (5 bases each). Germline V gives CDR1 SGHRS, CDR2 YFSETQ. This CDR3 region has 15 residues. Trimming took 1 base from V and 7 from J, leaving 17 bases between them. The chain's CDR3 is CASSLWQGEGGTQYF. The DNA of the CDR3 is TGCGCCAGCAGCTTGTGGCAGGGAGAGGGTGGGACCCAGTACTTC. Full variable domain (outside the CDR3, taken from reference TRBV5-1 and TRBJ2-5): KAGVTQTPRYLIKTRGQQVTLSCSPISGHRSVSWYQQTPGQGLQFLFEYFSETQRNKGNFPGRFSGRQFSNSRSEMNVSTLELGDSALYLCASSLWQGEGGTQYFGPGTRLLVL.

About this clone: Other DNA sequences of this sample code for an identical CDR3. The chain couples TRBV15 to TRBJ1-1; no clear D gene. Germline lookup yields CDR1 LNHNV and CDR2 YYDKDF (reference sequence). The ends were cut back, 0 bases at V and 3 bases at J, with 5 bases in the middle. The CDR3 is made up of 13 amino acids. The CDR3 bases are TGTGCCACCAGCAGAGATTCTGACACTGAAGCTTTCTTT. It specifies CATSRDSDTEAFF.